This T cell receptor (beta chain) was observed in a study of blood T cells in healthy people across ages. This clonotype occurred many times. V lost 0 bases and J lost 5; bases outside the gene matches: 6. The CDR3 totals 16 residues. Germline loops: CDR1 DFQATT, CDR2 SNEGSKA (reference sequence). A second PCR, run for about 6 to 11 cycles, used a sample-barcoded 5' primer plus a J-beta primer mix. TCRdb reprocessed the 5' RACE reads with MiXCR, giving one entry per CDR3 protein. There are more than 600,000 distinct CDR3 sequences in the sample; more than 20% occur only once, and more than 7.5% lies in the top ten. These data are also associated with another study on T cells of mothers and their children.

The TCR sequence derives from a boy between 10 and 17 years old in good health. The chain recombines TRBV20-1 with TRBJ1-6; 8 bases fit TRBD1. The sequenced sample was blood. Here the CDR3 DNA reads TGCAGTGCTAGAGATATTATGGGACAGGATAATTCACCCCTCCACTTT. Translating it yields CSARDIMGQDNSPLHF.